This paragraph covers one TCR beta chain sequence. These data originate in a study of blood T cell repertoires in COVID-19. Study-level information: From T cells, B-cell-depleted T cells, or PBMCs came the material, which was cDNA or gDNA.

Original processing notes: Reference gene primer amplification in the assay estimated nucleated cell counts. The protocol was immunoSEQ multiplex PCR, while the TCRdb copy is restricted to in-frame clones and leaves out a portion. V and J calls and clone size follow that table, whereas D and trimming were derived from the DNA. The profile shows 170,000 or so clones, approximately 82% of them singletons. Germline lookup yields CDR1 SNHLY and CDR2 FYNNEI. Trimming shortened V by 9 bases and J by 0 bases, and 26 bases separated the two germline ends. The CDR3 is 18 amino acids. Ages ranged from about 18 to 89 years, with residence in some 25 US areas. Participant-given clinical history determined each cohort assignment.

The rearrangement uses TRBV2 and TRBJ2-5, with D perhaps matching TRBD2 (5 bases). The sample taken for sequencing was PBMCs or T cells enriched from blood (not recorded which). The sequence derives from a woman in her fifties or sixties who had recovered from COVID-19. The CDR3 coding sequence is TGTGCCAGTGCTTTCACCCCCCTGGCGGCGCGGGACCAAGAGACCCAGTACTTC. The encoded protein is CASAFTPLAARDQETQYF.